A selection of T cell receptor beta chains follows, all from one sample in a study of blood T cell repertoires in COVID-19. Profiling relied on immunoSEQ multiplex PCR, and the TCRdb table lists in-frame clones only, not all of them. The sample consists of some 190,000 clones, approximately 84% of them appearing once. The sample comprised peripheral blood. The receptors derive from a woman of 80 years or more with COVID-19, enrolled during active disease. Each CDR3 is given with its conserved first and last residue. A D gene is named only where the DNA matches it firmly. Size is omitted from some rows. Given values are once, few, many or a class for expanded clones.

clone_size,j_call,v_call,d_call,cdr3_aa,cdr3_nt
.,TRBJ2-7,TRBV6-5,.,CASSYSPRDSYEQYF,TGTGCCAGCAGTTATAGCCCCCGGGACTCCTACGAGCAGTACTTC
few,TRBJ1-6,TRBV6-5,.,CASSLDGDNSPLHF,TGTGCCAGCAGCCTCGACGGAGATAATTCACCCCTCCACTTT
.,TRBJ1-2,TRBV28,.,CASSFPQELSLGGYTF,TGTGCCAGCAGTTTTCCGCAGGAACTTTCGTTGGGTGGCTACACCTTC
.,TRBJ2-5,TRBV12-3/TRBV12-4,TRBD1,CASSRTGLETQYF,TGTGCCAGCAGTCGGACAGGGCTGGAGACCCAGTACTTC
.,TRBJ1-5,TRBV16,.,CASSHGTALEPQHF,TGTGCCAGCAGCCATGGAACAGCTTTAGAGCCCCAGCATTTT
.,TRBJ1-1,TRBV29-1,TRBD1,CSARTGADTEAFF,TGCAGCGCCCGGACAGGGGCGGACACTGAAGCTTTCTTT
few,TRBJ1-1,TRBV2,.,CASQIYTEAFF,TGTGCCAGCCAGATCTACACTGAAGCTTTCTTT
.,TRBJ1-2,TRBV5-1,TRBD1,CASALGGASYGYTF,TGCGCCAGCGCGCTAGGGGGCGCGAGCTATGGCTACACCTTC
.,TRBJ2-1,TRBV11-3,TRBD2,CASSSTSGDSYNEQFF,TGTGCCAGCAGCTCCACCAGCGGGGACTCCTACAATGAGCAGTTCTTC
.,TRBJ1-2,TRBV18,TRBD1,CASSPGQGAVYGYTF,TGTGCCAGCTCACCGGGACAGGGGGCCGTCTATGGCTACACCTTC
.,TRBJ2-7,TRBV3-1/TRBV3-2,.,CASSQAGAYEQYF,TGTGCCAGCAGCCAGGCAGGCGCCTACGAGCAGTACTTC
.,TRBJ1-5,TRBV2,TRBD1,CASSEAGTGRRPQHF,TGTGCCAGCAGTGAAGCCGGGACAGGGCGTCGGCCCCAGCATTTT
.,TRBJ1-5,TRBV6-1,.,CASSEPREGQPQHF,TGTGCCAGCAGTGAACCAAGAGAGGGTCAGCCCCAGCATTTT